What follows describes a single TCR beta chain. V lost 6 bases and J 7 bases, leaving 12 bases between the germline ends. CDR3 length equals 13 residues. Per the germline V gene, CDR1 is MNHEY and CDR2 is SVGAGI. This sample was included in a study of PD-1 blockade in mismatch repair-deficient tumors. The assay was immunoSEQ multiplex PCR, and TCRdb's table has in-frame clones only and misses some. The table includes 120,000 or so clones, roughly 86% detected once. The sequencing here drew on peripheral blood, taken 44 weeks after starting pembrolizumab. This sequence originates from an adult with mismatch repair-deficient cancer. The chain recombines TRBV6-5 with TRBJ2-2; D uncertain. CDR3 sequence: CASSLQEIGELFF. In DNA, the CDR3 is TGTGCCAGCAGCCTTCAGGAAATCGGGGAGCTGTTTTTT.